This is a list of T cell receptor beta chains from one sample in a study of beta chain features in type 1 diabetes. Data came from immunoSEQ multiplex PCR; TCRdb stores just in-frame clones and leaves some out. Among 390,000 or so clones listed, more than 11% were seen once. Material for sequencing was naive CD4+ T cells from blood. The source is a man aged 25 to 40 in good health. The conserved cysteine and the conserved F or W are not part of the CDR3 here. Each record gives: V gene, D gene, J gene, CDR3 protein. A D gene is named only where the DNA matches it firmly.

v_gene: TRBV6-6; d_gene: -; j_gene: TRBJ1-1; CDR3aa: ASSYSEGRNTEAF
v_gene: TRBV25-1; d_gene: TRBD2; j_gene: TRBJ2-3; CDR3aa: ASSPNAGTSGTDTQY
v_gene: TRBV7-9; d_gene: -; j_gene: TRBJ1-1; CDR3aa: ASSSPPPEAF
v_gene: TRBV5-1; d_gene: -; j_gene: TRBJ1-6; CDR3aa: ASSLDLSSYNSPLH
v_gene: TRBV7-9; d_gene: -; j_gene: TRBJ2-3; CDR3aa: ASSPPRAPTDTQY
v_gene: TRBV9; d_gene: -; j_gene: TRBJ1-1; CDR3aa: ASNDLGPGQNTEAF
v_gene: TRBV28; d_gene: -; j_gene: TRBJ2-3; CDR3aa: ASTRRTGSTDTQY
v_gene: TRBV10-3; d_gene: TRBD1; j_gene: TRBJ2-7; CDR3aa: AISKFGQGSSYEQY
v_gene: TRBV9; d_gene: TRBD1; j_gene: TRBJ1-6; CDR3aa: ASGKNSGTGGAPLH
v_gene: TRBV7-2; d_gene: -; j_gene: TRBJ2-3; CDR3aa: ASSLARTDTQY
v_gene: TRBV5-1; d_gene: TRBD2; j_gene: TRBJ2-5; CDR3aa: ASSATSGNQETQY
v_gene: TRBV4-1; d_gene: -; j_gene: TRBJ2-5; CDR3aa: ASSQARDTTGTQY
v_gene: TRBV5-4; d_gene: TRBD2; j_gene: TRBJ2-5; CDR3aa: ASSLSGGETQY
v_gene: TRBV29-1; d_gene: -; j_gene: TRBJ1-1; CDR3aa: SVGGVTANTEAF
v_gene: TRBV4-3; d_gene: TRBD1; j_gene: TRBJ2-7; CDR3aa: ASSRQTGEIYEQY
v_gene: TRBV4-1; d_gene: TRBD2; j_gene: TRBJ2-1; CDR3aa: ASSLAGDSYNEQF
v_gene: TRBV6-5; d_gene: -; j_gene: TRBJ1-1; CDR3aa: ASSYSGGNTEAF
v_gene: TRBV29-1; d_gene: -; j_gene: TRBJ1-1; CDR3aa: SVDLGRRNTEAF
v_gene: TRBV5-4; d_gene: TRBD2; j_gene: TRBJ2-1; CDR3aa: ASLSAGESEQF
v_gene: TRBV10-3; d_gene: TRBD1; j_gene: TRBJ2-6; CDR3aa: ATGTGAGANVLT
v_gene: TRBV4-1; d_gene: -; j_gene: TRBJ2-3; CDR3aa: ASSQEGHVTDTQY
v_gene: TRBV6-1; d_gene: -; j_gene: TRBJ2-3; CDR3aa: ASSPGQQDTQY
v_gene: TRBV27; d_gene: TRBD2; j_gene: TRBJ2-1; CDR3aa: ASRLKTSGGRWNEQF
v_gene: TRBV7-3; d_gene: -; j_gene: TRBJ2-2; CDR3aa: ASSLWDRMNTGELF
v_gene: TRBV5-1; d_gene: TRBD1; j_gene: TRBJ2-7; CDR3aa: ASSLFGTGTYEQY
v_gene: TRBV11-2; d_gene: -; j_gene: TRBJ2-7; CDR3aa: ASSLFSTRAYEQY
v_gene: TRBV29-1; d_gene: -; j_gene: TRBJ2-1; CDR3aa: SVSYVNEQF
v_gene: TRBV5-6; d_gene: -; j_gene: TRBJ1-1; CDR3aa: ASSFGGWGTEAF
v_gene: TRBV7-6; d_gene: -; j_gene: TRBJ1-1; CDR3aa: ASSPKARGGTEAF
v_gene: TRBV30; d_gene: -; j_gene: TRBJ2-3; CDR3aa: AWSENTPERYTDTQY
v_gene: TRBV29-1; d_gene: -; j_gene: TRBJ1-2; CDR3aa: SVEVGIGLLDGYT
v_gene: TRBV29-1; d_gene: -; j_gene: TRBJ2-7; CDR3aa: SVEAGASPLPYEQY
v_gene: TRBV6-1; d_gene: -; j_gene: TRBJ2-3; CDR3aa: ASSEGGWLGTDTQY
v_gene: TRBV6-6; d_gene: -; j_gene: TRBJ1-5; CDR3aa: ASSGGSQPQH
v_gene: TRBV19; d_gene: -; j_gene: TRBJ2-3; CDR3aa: ASSIGQGTDTQY
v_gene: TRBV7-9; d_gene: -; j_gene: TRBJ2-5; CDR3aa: ASSFSAQETQY
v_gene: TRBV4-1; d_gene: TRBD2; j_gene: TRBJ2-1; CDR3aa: ASSRGLAGSSYNEQF
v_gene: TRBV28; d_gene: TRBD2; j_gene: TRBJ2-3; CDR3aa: ASRGYSSTSGRNTQY
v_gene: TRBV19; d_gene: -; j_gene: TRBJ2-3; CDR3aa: ASNPGPGTDTQY
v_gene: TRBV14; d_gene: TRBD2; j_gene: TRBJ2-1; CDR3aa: ASSQEIRFLAGGDEQF